The TCR beta chain under discussion was sequenced for a study of T cells after yellow fever vaccination. TCR cDNA was made by 5'RACE template switching, adding a universal primer site and UMIs. TCRdb ran MiXCR on the 5' RACE reads and lists one entry per CDR3 protein. The sample lists 300,000 or so distinct CDR3 sequences, around 8.1% occurring once. This specimen consisted of PBMCs, obtained approximately 40 days after the first yellow fever vaccination. The sequence derives from a man younger than 35 who received the YFV17D yellow fever vaccine.

This CDR3 is CASSLALARNTGELFF. The DNA for the CDR3 is TGTGCCAGCAGCTTGGCGTTAGCGAGGAACACCGGGGAGCTGTTTTTT. V usage is TRBV5-4 and J usage is TRBJ2-2, with TRBD2 as a possible D gene (5 bases). The CDR3 totals 16 residues. CDR1 and CDR2 from the germline V gene are SGHNT and YYREEE (reference sequence). Trimming took 0 bases from V and 1 from J, leaving 10 bases between them.